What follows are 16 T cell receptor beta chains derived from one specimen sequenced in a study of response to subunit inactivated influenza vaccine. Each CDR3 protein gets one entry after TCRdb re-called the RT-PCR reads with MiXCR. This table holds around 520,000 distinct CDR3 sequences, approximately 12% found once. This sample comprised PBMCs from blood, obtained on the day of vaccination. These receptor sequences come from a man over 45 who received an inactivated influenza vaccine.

In DNA, the CDR3 is TGTGCCAGCAGCCCTCGGGGACTAGCGGGACGGAATGAGCAGTTCTTC. Translating gives CASSPRGLAGRNEQFF. This chain links TRBV3-1 with TRBJ2-1; TRBD2 aligns across 13 bases. The CDR3 length is 16 residues. V lost 4 bases to trimming and J lost 7 bases; unmatched junction nucleotides: 7. Germline V gene lookup returns CDR1 LGHDT and CDR2 YNNKEL (reference sequence).

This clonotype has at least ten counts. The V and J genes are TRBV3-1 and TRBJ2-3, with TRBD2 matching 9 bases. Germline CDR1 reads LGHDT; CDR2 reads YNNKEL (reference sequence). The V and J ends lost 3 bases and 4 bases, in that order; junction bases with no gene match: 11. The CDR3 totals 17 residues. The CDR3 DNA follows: TGTGCCAGCAGCCACCCGTTGCGGGGGGGTGGGGCAGATACGCAGTATTTT. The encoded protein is CASSHPLRGGGADTQYF.

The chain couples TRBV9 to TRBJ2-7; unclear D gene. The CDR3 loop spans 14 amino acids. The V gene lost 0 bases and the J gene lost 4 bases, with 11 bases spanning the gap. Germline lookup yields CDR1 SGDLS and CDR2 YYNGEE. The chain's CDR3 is CASSVDPLGYEQYF. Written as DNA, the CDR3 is TGTGCCAGCAGCGTAGATCCCCTCGGATACGAGCAGTACTTC.

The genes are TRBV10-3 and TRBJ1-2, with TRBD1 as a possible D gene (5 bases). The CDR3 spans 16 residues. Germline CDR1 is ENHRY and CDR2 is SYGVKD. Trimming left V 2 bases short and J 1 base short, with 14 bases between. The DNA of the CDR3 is TGTGCCATCAGTGAGACAGACCTGAGGGGTAACTATGGCTACACCTTC. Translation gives CAISETDLRGNYGYTF.

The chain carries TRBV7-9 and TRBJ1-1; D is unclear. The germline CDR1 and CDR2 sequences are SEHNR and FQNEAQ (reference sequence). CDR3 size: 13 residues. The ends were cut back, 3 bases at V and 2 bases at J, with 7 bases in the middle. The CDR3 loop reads CASSFEFNTEAFF. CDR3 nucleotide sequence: TGTGCCAGCAGCTTTGAGTTTAACACTGAAGCTTTCTTT.

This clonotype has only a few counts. CDR3 in amino acids: CASSAGLDTEAFF. CDR3 DNA sequence: TGTGCCAGCAGTGCAGGGTTGGACACTGAAGCTTTCTTT. The chain uses TRBV25-1 and TRBJ1-1; D might be TRBD1 (5 bases). The germline gives CDR1 MGHDK, CDR2 SYGVNS. The V end lost 4 bases, the J end lost 3 bases, and 9 bases lay between the germline ends. The CDR3 contains 13 residues. Full variable domain (remainder filled in from reference TRBV25-1 and TRBJ1-1): EADIYQTPRYLVIGTGKKITLECSQTMGHDKMYWYQQDPGMELHLIHYSYGVNSTEKGDLSSESTVSRIRTEHFPLTLESARPSHTSQYLCASSAGLDTEAFFGQGTRLTVV.

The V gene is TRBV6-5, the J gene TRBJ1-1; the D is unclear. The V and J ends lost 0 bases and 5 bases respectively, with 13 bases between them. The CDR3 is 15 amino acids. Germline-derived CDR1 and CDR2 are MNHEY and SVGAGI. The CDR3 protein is CASSYSGKVWTEAFF. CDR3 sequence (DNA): TGTGCCAGCAGTTACTCGGGTAAGGTATGGACTGAAGCTTTCTTT.

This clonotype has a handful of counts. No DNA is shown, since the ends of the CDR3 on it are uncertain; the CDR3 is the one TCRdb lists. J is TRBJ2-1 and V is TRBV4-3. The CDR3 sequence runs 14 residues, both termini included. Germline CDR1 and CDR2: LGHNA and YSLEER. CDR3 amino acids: CASSQDFASGAPVF.

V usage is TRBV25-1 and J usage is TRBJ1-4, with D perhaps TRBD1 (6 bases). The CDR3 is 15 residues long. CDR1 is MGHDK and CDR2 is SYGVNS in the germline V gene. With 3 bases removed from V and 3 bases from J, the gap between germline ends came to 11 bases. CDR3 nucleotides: TGTGCCAGCAGTGATACAGGGATACCTAATGAAAAACTGTTTTTT. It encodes CASSDTGIPNEKLFF.

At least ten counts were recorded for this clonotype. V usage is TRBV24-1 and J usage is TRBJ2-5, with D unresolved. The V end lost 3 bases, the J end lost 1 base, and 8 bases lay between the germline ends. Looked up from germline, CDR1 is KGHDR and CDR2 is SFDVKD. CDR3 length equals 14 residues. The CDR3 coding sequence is TGTGCCACCAGTGATACTGACTTCCAAGAGACCCAGTACTTC. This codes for CATSDTDFQETQYF.

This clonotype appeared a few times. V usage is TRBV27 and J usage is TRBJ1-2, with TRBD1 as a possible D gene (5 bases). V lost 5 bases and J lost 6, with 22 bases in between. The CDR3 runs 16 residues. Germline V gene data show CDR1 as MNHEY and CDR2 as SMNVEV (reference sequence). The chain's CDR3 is CASSRIGLRGGDGYTF. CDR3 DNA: TGTGCCAGCAGTCGTATCGGGTTACGGGGCGGGGATGGCTACACCTTC.

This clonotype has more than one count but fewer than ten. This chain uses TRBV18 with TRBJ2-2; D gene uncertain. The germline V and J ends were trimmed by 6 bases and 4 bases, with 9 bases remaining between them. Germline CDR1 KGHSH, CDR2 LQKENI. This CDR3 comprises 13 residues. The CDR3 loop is CASSRKITGELFF. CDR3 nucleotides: TGTGCCAGCTCGCGGAAAATCACCGGGGAGCTGTTTTTT.

The DNA for the CDR3 is TGTGCCAGCAGTCAGACACCCTTCTCCTACGAGCAGTACTTC. Translated, it gives CASSQTPFSYEQYF. The chain joins TRBV28 to TRBJ2-7; D gene uncertain. The V end lost 5 bases, the J end lost 0 bases, and 11 bases lay between the germline ends. Germline assignment: CDR1 MDHEN and CDR2 SYDVKM. This CDR3 is built from 14 residues.

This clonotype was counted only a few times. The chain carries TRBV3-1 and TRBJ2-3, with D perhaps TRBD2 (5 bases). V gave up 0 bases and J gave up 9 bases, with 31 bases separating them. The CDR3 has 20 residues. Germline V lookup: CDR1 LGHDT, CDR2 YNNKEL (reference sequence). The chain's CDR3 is CASSQDFRERDGPKGDTQYF. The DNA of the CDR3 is TGTGCCAGCAGCCAAGATTTTAGGGAACGGGATGGCCCAAAGGGAGACACGCAGTATTTT.

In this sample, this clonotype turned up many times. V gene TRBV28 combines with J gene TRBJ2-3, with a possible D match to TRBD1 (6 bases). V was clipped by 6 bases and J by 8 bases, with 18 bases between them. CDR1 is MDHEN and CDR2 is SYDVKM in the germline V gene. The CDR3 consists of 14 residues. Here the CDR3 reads CASRKQGTVGTQYF. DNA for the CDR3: TGTGCCAGCAGAAAACAGGGCACAGTGGGTACGCAGTATTTT.

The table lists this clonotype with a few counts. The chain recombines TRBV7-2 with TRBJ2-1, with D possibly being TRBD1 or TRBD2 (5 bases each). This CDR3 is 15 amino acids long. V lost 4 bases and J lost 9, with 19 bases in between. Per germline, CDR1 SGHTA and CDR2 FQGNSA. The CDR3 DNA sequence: TGTGCCAGCAGCTCCTCGGGGCCCGACGTGACTGAGCAGTTCTTC. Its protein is CASSSSGPDVTEQFF.